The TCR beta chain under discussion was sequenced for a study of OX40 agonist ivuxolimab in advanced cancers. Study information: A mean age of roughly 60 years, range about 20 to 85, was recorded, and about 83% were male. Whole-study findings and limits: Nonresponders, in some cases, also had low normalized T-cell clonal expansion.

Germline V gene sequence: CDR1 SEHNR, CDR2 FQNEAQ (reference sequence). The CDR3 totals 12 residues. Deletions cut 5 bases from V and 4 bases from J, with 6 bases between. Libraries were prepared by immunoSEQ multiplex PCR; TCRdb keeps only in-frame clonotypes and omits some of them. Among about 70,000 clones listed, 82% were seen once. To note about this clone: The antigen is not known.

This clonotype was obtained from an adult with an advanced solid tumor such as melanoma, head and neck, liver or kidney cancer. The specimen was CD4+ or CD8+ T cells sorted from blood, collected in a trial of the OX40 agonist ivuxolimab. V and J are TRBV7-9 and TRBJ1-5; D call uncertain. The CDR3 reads CASSPGNQPQHF. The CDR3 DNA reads TGTGCCAGCAGCCCTGGGAATCAGCCCCAGCATTTT.